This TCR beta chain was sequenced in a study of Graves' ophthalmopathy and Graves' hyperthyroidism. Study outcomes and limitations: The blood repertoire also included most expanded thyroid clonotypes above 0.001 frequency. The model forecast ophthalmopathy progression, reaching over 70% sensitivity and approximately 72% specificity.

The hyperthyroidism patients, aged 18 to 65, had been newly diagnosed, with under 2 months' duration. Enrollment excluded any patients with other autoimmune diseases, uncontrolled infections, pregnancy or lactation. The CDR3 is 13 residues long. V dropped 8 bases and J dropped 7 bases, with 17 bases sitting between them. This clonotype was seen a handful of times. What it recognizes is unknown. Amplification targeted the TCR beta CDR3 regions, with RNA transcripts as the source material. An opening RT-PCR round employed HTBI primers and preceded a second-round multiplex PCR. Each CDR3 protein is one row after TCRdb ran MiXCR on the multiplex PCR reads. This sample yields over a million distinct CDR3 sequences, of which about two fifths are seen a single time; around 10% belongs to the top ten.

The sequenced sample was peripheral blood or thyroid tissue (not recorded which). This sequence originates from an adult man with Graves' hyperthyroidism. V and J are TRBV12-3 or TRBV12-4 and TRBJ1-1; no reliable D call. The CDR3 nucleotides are TGTGCCAGCTCCCTCCGAAGGGATTATGAAGCTTTCTTT. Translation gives CASSLRRDYEAFF.